This passage covers 25 T cell receptor beta chains from one sample sequenced in a study of OX40 agonist ivuxolimab in advanced cancers. The repertoire was sequenced with immunoSEQ multiplex PCR; TCRdb's copy has only in-frame clones and lacks some. The sample has tens of thousands of clones; about 80% are singletons. The sample was CD4+ or CD8+ T cells sorted from blood, taken in a trial of the OX40 agonist ivuxolimab. These receptors all come from an adult with an advanced solid tumor such as melanoma, head and neck, liver or kidney cancer.

This chain joins TRBV9 and TRBJ2-1; D is uncertain. CDR3 length equals 13 residues. CDR1 and CDR2 (germline): SGDLS, YYNGEE. V was pared by 4 bases and J by 4 bases, with 9 bases between. The CDR3 DNA sequence: TGTGCCAGCAGCACCGGAAATTACAATGAGCAGTTCTTC. Translation gives CASSTGNYNEQFF. Drawing the rest from reference TRBV9 and TRBJ2-1, the complete variable domain is DSGVTQTPKHLITATGQRVTLRCSPRSGDLSVYWYQQSLDQGLQFLIQYYNGEERAKGNILERFSAQQFPDLHSELNLSSLELGDSALYFCASSTGNYNEQFFGPGTRLTVL.

CDR3 sequence: CASSQDPGVRGNEQFF. The CDR3 DNA sequence: TGTGCCAGCAGCCAAGATCCGGGGGTTCGAGGGAATGAGCAGTTCTTC. The V gene is TRBV14, the J gene TRBJ2-1; the D gene is possibly TRBD2 (6 bases). Trimming shortened V by 0 bases and J by 7 bases, and 16 bases separated the two germline ends. This CDR3 is built from 16 residues. CDR1 is SGHDN and CDR2 is FVKESK in the germline V gene.

Remarks on this clone: The sample carries other DNA sequences with the same CDR3. The chain employs TRBV6-5 and TRBJ1-1; D remains ambiguous. CDR1 is MNHEY, CDR2 SVGAGI, per germline. The CDR3 is 15 amino acids. V gave up 0 bases and J gave up 1 base, with 9 bases separating them. CDR3 loop: CASSYSRWGNTEAFF. In nucleotides, the CDR3 is TGTGCCAGCAGTTACTCGAGGTGGGGGAACACTGAAGCTTTCTTT.

The V and J genes are TRBV7-9 and TRBJ2-7; D ambiguous. The CDR3 runs 13 residues. Trimming removed 2 bases at V and 1 base at J, with 6 bases between. Germline assignment: CDR1 SEHNR and CDR2 FQNEAQ (reference sequence). The CDR3 bases are TGTGCCAGCAGCTTAAGGCGTTCCTACGAGCAGTACTTC. This codes for CASSLRRSYEQYF.

This clone turned up a few times. J is TRBJ2-7 and V is TRBV7-2; 9 bases map to TRBD2. CDR1 is SGHTA and CDR2 is FQGNSA in the germline V gene. The CDR3 is 15 residues long. Unmatched junction bases numbered 8, after V lost 4 bases and J lost 4 bases. The DNA for the CDR3 is TGTGCCAGCAGCTCGTCGGGACTAGCTTATTACGAGCAGTACTTC. Its translation is CASSSSGLAYYEQYF.

The chain couples TRBV5-6 to TRBJ2-7; D not resolved. CDR1 is SGHDT and CDR2 is YYEEEE in the germline V gene. V was shortened by 0 bases and J by 3 bases, with 7 bases between the two germline ends. The CDR3 spans 13 residues. The CDR3 loop reads CASSLGSIYEQYF. The CDR3 nucleotides read TGTGCCAGCAGCTTGGGGAGTATCTACGAGCAGTACTTC.

V is TRBV5-1 and J is TRBJ2-7; 12 nucleotides match TRBD2. The germline V gene has CDR1 SGHRS and CDR2 YFSETQ. V gave up 0 bases and J gave up 6 bases; unmatched junction bases: 10. CDR3 length: 17 amino acids. The CDR3: CASSLGTSGRPTGEQYF. CDR3 nucleotide sequence: TGCGCCAGCAGCTTGGGAACTAGCGGGAGGCCAACTGGCGAGCAGTACTTC. The full variable domain, its missing parts supplied by reference TRBV5-1 and TRBJ2-7, is KAGVTQTPRYLIKTRGQQVTLSCSPISGHRSVSWYQQTPGQGLQFLFEYFSETQRNKGNFPGRFSGRQFSNSRSEMNVSTLELGDSALYLCASSLGTSGRPTGEQYFGPGTRLTVT.

This clone has just one count. The CDR3 here is CASSLIERGEQYF. The CDR3 DNA reads as TGTGCCAGCAGCCTAATCGAGCGAGGCGAGCAGTACTTC. The chain recombines TRBV7-3 with TRBJ2-7; the D is unclear. The V and J ends lost 5 bases and 6 bases respectively, with 14 bases between them. Germline CDR1 SGHTA, CDR2 FQGTGA. The CDR3 contains 13 residues.

The V gene is TRBV5-4, the J gene TRBJ1-1, with 8 bases aligning to TRBD1. Trimming removed 4 bases from V and 5 bases from J; junction bases left unmatched: 10. The length of the CDR3 is 15 residues. Per germline, CDR1 SGHNT and CDR2 YYREEE (reference sequence). The CDR3 DNA reads TGTGCCAGCAGCCCAAACCCAGGGGGCCAAACTGAAGCTTTCTTT. It specifies CASSPNPGGQTEAFF.

The chain employs TRBV7-2 and TRBJ2-3, with TRBD2 matching over 12 bases. The CDR3 length is 13 residues. Germline assignment: CDR1 SGHTA and CDR2 FQGNSA. J was trimmed by 8 bases and V by 6 bases; bases with no gene match: 3. CDR3 sequence reads: CASRGLAGSTQYF. In DNA form, the CDR3 reads TGTGCCAGCAGAGGACTAGCGGGATCTACGCAGTATTTT.

The chain links TRBV6-6 to TRBJ1-1, with D tentatively TRBD1 (5 bases). The CDR3 consists of 12 residues. V lost 8 bases, J lost 4 bases, and 11 bases lay in between. Germline lookup yields CDR1 MNHNY and CDR2 SVGAGI (reference sequence). The CDR3 region has the DNA TGTGCCAGCGCCAGGGTAGTCACTGAAGCTTTCTTT. It encodes CASARVVTEAFF.

The chain links TRBV6-5 to TRBJ1-6, with 7 bases that match TRBD1. V gave up 2 bases and J gave up 7 bases; unmatched junction bases: 2. The CDR3 is 14 residues long. CDR1 is MNHEY and CDR2 is SVGAGI in the germline V gene. In DNA, the CDR3 is TGTGCCAGCAGTTACGACAGGGAGAATTCACCCCTCCACTTT. Translated: CASSYDRENSPLHF.

The V and J genes are TRBV4-1 and TRBJ1-5; 11 bases match TRBD1. V trimming: 0 bases; J trimming: 9 bases; junction bases outside the gene matches: 7. Germline V gene data show CDR1 as MGHRA and CDR2 as YSYEKL. CDR3 length: 16 amino acids. CDR3 amino acids: CASSQDPGQGGVPQHF. The CDR3 DNA reads as TGCGCCAGCAGCCAAGACCCGGGACAGGGGGGAGTGCCCCAGCATTTT.

The V call is TRBV7-6, the J call TRBJ1-2; the D gene is possibly TRBD1 (6 bases). The CDR3 runs to 16 residues. V was cut by 4 bases and J by 7 bases, with 22 bases left in between. Germline V gives CDR1 SGHVS, CDR2 FNYEAQ. The CDR3 sequence is CASSSRAGQKSSGYTF. For the CDR3, the DNA is TGTGCCAGCAGCTCCAGGGCGGGACAAAAATCCAGTGGCTACACCTTC. Using reference TRBV7-6 and TRBJ1-2 for the parts outside the CDR3, the full variable domain is GAGVSQSPRYKVTKRGQDVALRCDPISGHVSLYWYRQALGQGPEFLTYFNYEAQQDKSGLPNDRFSAERPEGSISTLTIQRTEQRDSAMYRCASSSRAGQKSSGYTFGSGTRLTVV.

This chain joins TRBV6-5 and TRBJ1-2, with D perhaps TRBD1 (5 bases). The CDR3 covers 13 residues. The V end was cut by 6 bases, the J end by 8 bases, with 16 bases between. Germline CDR1 reads MNHEY; CDR2 reads SVGAGI. The CDR3 spells CASSRAQGGGYTF. CDR3 nucleotides: TGTGCCAGCAGCCGGGCGCAGGGCGGGGGCTACACCTTC.

The chain recombines TRBV4-3 with TRBJ2-3, with 8 bases lining up with TRBD1. Germline CDR1 reads LGHNA; CDR2 reads YSLEER. V dropped 2 bases and J dropped 1; count of bases not matched to a gene: 5. This CDR3 has 16 residues. The CDR3: CASSQQGGQGTDTQYF. Here the CDR3 DNA reads TGCGCCAGCAGCCAACAGGGGGGACAGGGCACAGATACGCAGTATTTT.

The count of this clone is one. The rearrangement links TRBV5-1 to TRBJ1-2, with D possibly matching TRBD1 (6 bases). Germline loops: CDR1 SGHRS, CDR2 YFSETQ. The CDR3 is made up of 13 amino acids. Trimming stripped 7 bases from V and 6 bases from J, with 16 bases between. CDR3 in DNA: TGCGCCAGCGGGTACGGGGGCCGGGATGGCTACACCTTC. Amino acid sequence: CASGYGGRDGYTF. The complete variable domain, with remaining parts taken from reference TRBV5-1 and TRBJ1-2, reads KAGVTQTPRYLIKTRGQQVTLSCSPISGHRSVSWYQQTPGQGLQFLFEYFSETQRNKGNFPGRFSGRQFSNSRSEMNVSTLELGDSALYLCASGYGGRDGYTFGSGTRLTVV.

The J gene is TRBJ2-3, the V gene TRBV5-5, with D perhaps TRBD1 or TRBD2 (6 bases each). The CDR3 runs 14 residues. The ends were cut back, 0 bases at V and 6 bases at J, with 11 bases in the middle. CDR1 is SGHKS and CDR2 is YYEKEE in the germline V gene (reference sequence). DNA of the CDR3: TGTGCCAGCAGCTTGGAGACTAGGGGGGATACGCAGTATTTT. As protein: CASSLETRGDTQYF.

The rearrangement uses TRBV9 and TRBJ1-1, with D perhaps matching TRBD1 (6 bases). The V gene's germline CDR1 is SGDLS and CDR2 YYNGEE. V shed 3 bases and J shed 11 bases, with 17 bases lying between them. This CDR3 contains 13 residues. The CDR3 reads CASSATGRVGAFF. The CDR3 DNA reads as TGTGCCAGCAGCGCTACAGGGCGGGTTGGGGCTTTCTTT.

This clone came up once. The rearrangement links TRBV29-1 to TRBJ1-1, with D possibly matching TRBD1 (5 bases). This CDR3 is 12 amino acids long. V was pared by 6 bases and J by 4 bases, with 12 bases between. From germline, CDR1 is SQVTM and CDR2 ANQGSEA. The chain's CDR3 is CSVDPGGTEAFF. The CDR3 bases are TGCAGCGTCGACCCCGGGGGCACTGAAGCTTTCTTT.

The gene calls are TRBV7-3 and TRBJ2-2; 10 nucleotides agree with TRBD1. The CDR3 runs 16 residues. With 1 base clipped from V and 4 bases from J, the junction kept 3 bases outside the gene matches. From germline, CDR1 is SGHTA and CDR2 FQGTGA. The DNA of the CDR3 is TGTGCCAGCAGCTTAATAGGGACAGGGGCCACCGGGGAGCTGTTTTTT. Its protein is CASSLIGTGATGELFF.

The genes are TRBV19 and TRBJ2-3; D is possibly TRBD2 (5 bases). Trimming took 6 bases from V and 1 from J, leaving 8 bases between them. The CDR3 is 13 residues long. Germline V gene lookup returns CDR1 LNHDA and CDR2 SQIVND (reference sequence). The CDR3 is CASRRAGTDTQYF. The CDR3 DNA reads as TGTGCCAGTAGGCGGGCTGGCACAGATACGCAGTATTTT.

CDR3 region: CASSSERESGDYTF. The CDR3 DNA reads as TGTGCCAGTAGTTCTGAAAGGGAAAGCGGCGACTACACCTTC. The rearrangement links TRBV19 to TRBJ1-2, with D unresolved. The V gene's germline CDR1 is LNHDA and CDR2 SQIVND (reference sequence). The CDR3 covers 14 residues. Trimming cost V 5 bases and J 10 bases, with 20 bases left between them.

The chain is built from TRBV7-9 and TRBJ1-4, with D possibly being TRBD1 (5 bases). This CDR3 region has 14 residues. The V gene lost 5 bases and the J gene lost 4 bases, with 11 bases spanning the gap. Germline-derived CDR1 and CDR2 are SEHNR and FQNEAQ (reference sequence). The CDR3 DNA reads TGTGCCAGCAGCCGGGACCTTGGTAATGAAAAACTGTTTTTT. Translated: CASSRDLGNEKLFF.

This chain connects TRBV28 to TRBJ2-3; D ambiguous. The CDR3 totals 13 residues. Between the trimmed V and J ends, which lost 6 bases and 1 base, there was a span of 8 bases. Germline values: CDR1 MDHEN, CDR2 SYDVKM. CDR3 residues: CASRRSGTDTQYF. The CDR3 DNA sequence: TGTGCCAGCAGACGCAGCGGCACAGATACGCAGTATTTT.